This TCR beta chain was identified during a study of a mutant IDH1 vaccine in newly diagnosed glioma. About the research overall: An approximately 62% male, approximately 38% female split and a mean age of around 41 years characterized treated patients. Radiotherapy, temozolomide, or both had been given previously, and both were given to most.

Of note for this clone: Its antigen is unidentified.

Germline assignment: CDR1 MDHEN and CDR2 SYDVKM. This CDR3 has 13 residues. Trimming left V 5 bases short and J 1 base short, with 6 bases between. Profiled with immunoSEQ multiplex PCR; TCRdb holds only in-frame clones, not every one. The repertoire holds about 98,000 clones, with 70% to 90% as singletons. Study-wide points: Most patients, 85% to 95%, showed vaccine-induced immune responses.

The time point was: baseline, week 1 (first vaccination visit). This sample's treatment: pre-vaccination baseline after standard-of-care therapy. There were new WHO grade 3 or 4 astrocytomas in the donors, and these were IDH1-mutant and ATRX-lost. This specimen consisted of PBMCs, obtained from a glioma patient treated with radiotherapy, temozolomide or both. This clonotype was obtained from a woman between 45 and 65 years old with glioma. This rearrangement joins TRBV28 to TRBJ2-4, with D unresolved. CDR3 loop: CASSNIAKNIQYF. CDR3 DNA: TGTGCCAGCAGTAATATTGCCAAAAACATTCAGTACTTC. Based on the CDR3 plus reference TRBV28 and TRBJ2-4, the full variable domain is DVKVTQSSRYLVKRTGEKVFLECVQDMDHENMFWYRQDPGLGLRLIYFSYDVKMKEKGDIPEGYSVSREKKERFSLILESASTNQTSMYLCASSNIAKNIQYFGAGTRLSVL.